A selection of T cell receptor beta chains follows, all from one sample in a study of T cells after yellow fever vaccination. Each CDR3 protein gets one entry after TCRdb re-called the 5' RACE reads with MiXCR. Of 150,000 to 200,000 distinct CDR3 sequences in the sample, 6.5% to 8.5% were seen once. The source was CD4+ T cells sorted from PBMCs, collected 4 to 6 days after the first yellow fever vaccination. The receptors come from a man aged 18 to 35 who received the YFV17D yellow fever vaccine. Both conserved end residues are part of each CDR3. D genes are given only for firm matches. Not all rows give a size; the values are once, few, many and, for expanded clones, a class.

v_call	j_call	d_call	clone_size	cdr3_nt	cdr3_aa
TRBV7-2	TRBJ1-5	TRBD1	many	TGTGCCAGCAGCCCCGACAGGGGAGAACAGCCCCAGCATTTT	CASSPDRGEQPQHF
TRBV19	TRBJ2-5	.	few	TGTGCGAGAGTACGCGAGAGGACGGGTCAGGAGACCCAGTACTTC	CARVRERTGQETQYF
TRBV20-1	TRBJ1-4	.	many	TGCAGTGCTGCACCGTTGGGGGAAAAACTGTTTTTT	CSAAPLGEKLFF
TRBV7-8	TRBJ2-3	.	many	TGTGCCAGCAGCCCCCGGGGGGCCCTGAGATCCACAGATACGCAGTATTTT	CASSPRGALRSTDTQYF
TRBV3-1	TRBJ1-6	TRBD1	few	TGTGCCAGCAGCCAAGAGTGGACAGGGTTCTCACCCCTCCACTTT	CASSQEWTGFSPLHF
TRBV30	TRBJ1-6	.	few	TGTGCCTGGACCCGCCTCGTCTCCTATAATTCACCCCTCCACTTT	CAWTRLVSYNSPLHF
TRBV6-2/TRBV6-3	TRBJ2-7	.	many	TGTGCCAGCAGTTACCGGATCTACGAGCAGTACTTC	CASSYRIYEQYF
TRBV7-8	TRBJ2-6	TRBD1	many	TGTGCCAGCATCAAAGGGACAGCCACCTCTGGGGCCAACGTCCTGACTTTC	CASIKGTATSGANVLTF
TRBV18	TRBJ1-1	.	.	TGTGCCAGCTCACCCGGACGGCTGATGAACACTGAAGCTTTCTTT	CASSPGRLMNTEAFF
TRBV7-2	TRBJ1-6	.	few	TGTGCCAGCAGCTTAGTGCTGGGGAATTCACCCCTCCACTTT	CASSLVLGNSPLHF
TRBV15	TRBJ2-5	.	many	TGTGCCACCAGCTCCCATCCGGCAGGGGGGAGAGAGACCCAGTACTTC	CATSSHPAGGRETQYF
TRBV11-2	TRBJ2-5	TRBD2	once	TGTGCCATCAGCTTAGATCTCGCGGGGGGGCAAGAGACCCAGTACTTC	CAISLDLAGGQETQYF
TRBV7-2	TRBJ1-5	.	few	TGTGCCAGCAGCTTACGGGGGGACCAGCCCCAGCATTTT	CASSLRGDQPQHF
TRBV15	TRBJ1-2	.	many	TGTGCCACCAGCAGAGGGGGGATGGCGAACTATGGCTACACCTTC	CATSRGGMANYGYTF
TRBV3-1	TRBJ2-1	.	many	TGTGCCAGCACGGGGTACAATGAGCAGTTCTTC	CASTGYNEQFF
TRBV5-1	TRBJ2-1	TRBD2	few	TGCGCCAGCAGCAGGACTAGCGGGGGGGCCGGTGAGCAGTTCTTC	CASSRTSGGAGEQFF
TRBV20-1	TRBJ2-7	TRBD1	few	TGCAGTGCTTCTCGGACAGGGACCTACGAGCAGTACTTC	CSASRTGTYEQYF
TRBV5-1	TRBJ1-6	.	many	TGCGCCAGCAGCTTAAATCCACGTGGGGGTTATTCACCCCTCCACTTT	CASSLNPRGGYSPLHF
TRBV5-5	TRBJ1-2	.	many	TGTGCCAGCAGCGCCAGTACTAACTATGGCTACACCTTC	CASSASTNYGYTF
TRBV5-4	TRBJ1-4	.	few	TGTGCCAGCAGCTTGGGCGGTACAGCGGCAACTAATGAAAAACTGTTTTTT	CASSLGGTAATNEKLFF
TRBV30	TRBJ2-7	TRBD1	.	TGTGCCTTGGACTGGACAGGGGGTTACGAGCAGTACTTC	CALDWTGGYEQYF
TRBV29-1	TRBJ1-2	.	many	TGCAGCGTTGCCGCTGACACCGGCTACACCTTC	CSVAADTGYTF
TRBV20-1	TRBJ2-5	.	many	TGCAGTGCCTTCCGGGGGGAGACCCAGTACTTC	CSAFRGETQYF
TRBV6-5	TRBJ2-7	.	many	TGTGCCAGCATGGGGGACCACTACGAGCAGTACTTC	CASMGDHYEQYF
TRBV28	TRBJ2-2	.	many	TGTGCCAGCAGTAGAGAAAACACCGGGGAGCTGTTTTTT	CASSRENTGELFF
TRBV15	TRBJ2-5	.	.	TGTGCCACCAGCAGAGGGCTCGAGACCCAGTACTTC	CATSRGLETQYF
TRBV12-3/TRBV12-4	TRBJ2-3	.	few	TGTGCCAGCAGTTTAGACAGCCAGAATACGCAGTATTTT	CASSLDSQNTQYF
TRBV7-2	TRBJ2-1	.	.	TGTGCCAGCAGCTCCAGGGGATCGAGAGAGCAGTTCTTC	CASSSRGSREQFF
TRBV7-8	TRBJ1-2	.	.	TGTGCCAGCAGCTTAGGGGGCTGGACTAACTATGGCTACACCTTC	CASSLGGWTNYGYTF
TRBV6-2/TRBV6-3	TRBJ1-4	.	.	TGTGCCAGCAGTCACCCGGGACAAAGCGAAAAACTGTTTTTT	CASSHPGQSEKLFF
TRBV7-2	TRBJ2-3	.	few	TGTGCCAGCAGCTTCCAGGACCTTCAGTATTTT	CASSFQDLQYF
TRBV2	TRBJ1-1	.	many	TGTGCCAGCAGTGAACAGGGTGGATCGACTGAAGCTTTCTTT	CASSEQGGSTEAFF
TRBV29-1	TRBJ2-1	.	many	TGCAGCGTTGAAGTTCCCCGAGAGTATGAGCAGTTCTTC	CSVEVPREYEQFF
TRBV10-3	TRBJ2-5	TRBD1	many	TGTGCCATCAGTGAGTCGGGACAGGGAACTCTCGAGACCCAGTACTTC	CAISESGQGTLETQYF
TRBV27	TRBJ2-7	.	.	TGTGCCAGCAGTACGAGGTGGGGGAGTGCCTACGAGCAGTACTTC	CASSTRWGSAYEQYF
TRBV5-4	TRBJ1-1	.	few	TGTGCCAGCAGCTTGACCCCCGCCCGGAACACTGAAGCTTTCTTT	CASSLTPARNTEAFF
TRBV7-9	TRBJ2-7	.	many	TGTGCCAGCAGCTTACCGGGGAGGTTCTCCGAGCAGTACTTC	CASSLPGRFSEQYF
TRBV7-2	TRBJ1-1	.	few	TGTGCCAGCAGCCCCTGGGACGGCGCTTTCTTT	CASSPWDGAFF
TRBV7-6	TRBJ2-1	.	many	TGTGCCAGCAGCTTAATAGGCGGGAATGAGCAGTTCTTC	CASSLIGGNEQFF
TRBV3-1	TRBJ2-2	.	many	TGTGCCAGCAGCCCCCCGTGGGGGGCGGCCACCGGGGAGCTGTTTTTT	CASSPPWGAATGELFF
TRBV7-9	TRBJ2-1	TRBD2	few	TGTGCCATCCAACGGGGGGAGGGTGAGCAGTTCTTC	CAIQRGEGEQFF
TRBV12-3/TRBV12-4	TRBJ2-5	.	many	TGTGCCAGCAGGGACACCTTGGGGGAGACCCAGTACTTC	CASRDTLGETQYF
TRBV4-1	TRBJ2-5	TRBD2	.	TGCGCCAGCAGCCGGATGAGCGGGGCCCAAGAGACCCAGTACTTC	CASSRMSGAQETQYF
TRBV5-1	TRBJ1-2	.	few	TGCGCCAGCAGCTCTGACACAGGAGGCTATGGCTACACCTTC	CASSSDTGGYGYTF
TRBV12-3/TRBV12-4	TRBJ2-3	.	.	TGTGCCAGCAGCACCGGGGGCACAGATACGCAGTATTTT	CASSTGGTDTQYF
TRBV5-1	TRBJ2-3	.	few	TGCGCCAGCAGCTTCGGGGCTGAGGGGACAGATACGCAGTATTTT	CASSFGAEGTDTQYF
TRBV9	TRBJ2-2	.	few	TGTGCCAGCAGTTGGGGGGCCGGGGAGCTGTTTTTT	CASSWGAGELFF
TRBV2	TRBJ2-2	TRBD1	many	TGTGCCAGCAGCAGGACAGGGACGAACACCGGGGAGCTGTTTTTT	CASSRTGTNTGELFF
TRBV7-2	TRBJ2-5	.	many	TGTGCCAGCAGCTTAGCAATTTCGGAGACCCAGTACTTC	CASSLAISETQYF
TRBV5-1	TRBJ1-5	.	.	.	CASSFGSGGDQPQHF
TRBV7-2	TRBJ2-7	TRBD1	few	TGTGCCAGCAGCTTTTCCGGGACAGGGTATCCCTACGAGCAGTACTTC	CASSFSGTGYPYEQYF
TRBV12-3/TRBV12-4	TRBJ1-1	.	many	TGTGCCAGCAGTTTACGTCAGCTCAACACTGAAGCTTTCTTT	CASSLRQLNTEAFF
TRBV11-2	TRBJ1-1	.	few	TGTGCCAGCAGCTTAGACCTCCACCGAGGAGCTTTCTTT	CASSLDLHRGAFF
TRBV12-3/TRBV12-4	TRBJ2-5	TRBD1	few	TGTGCCAGCAGTTACAGGGGGCTAGGAGAGACCCAGTACTTC	CASSYRGLGETQYF